This entry concerns a single TCR beta chain. These data are taken from a study of OX40 agonist ivuxolimab in advanced cancers. Study overall: Intravenous ivuxolimab was administered to patients every 2 weeks at 0.01 to 10 mg/kg.

Germline V lookup: CDR1 SGHRS, CDR2 YFSETQ. CDR3 size: 16 residues. J lost 7 bases, V lost 2 bases, and 8 bases had no gene match. Libraries were prepared by immunoSEQ multiplex PCR; TCRdb keeps only in-frame clonotypes and omits some of them. The profile shows tens of thousands of clones, almost 90% of them singletons. The chain employs TRBV5-1 and TRBJ2-1; 11 nucleotides match TRBD2. The TCR was taken from an adult with an advanced solid tumor such as melanoma, head and neck, liver or kidney cancer. The sequencing used CD4+ or CD8+ T cells sorted from blood, collected in a trial of the OX40 agonist ivuxolimab. The CDR3 DNA sequence: TGCGCCAGCAGCTTCCTAGCGGGAGGTCTGGGGAATGAGCAGTTCTTC. It translates to CASSFLAGGLGNEQFF.